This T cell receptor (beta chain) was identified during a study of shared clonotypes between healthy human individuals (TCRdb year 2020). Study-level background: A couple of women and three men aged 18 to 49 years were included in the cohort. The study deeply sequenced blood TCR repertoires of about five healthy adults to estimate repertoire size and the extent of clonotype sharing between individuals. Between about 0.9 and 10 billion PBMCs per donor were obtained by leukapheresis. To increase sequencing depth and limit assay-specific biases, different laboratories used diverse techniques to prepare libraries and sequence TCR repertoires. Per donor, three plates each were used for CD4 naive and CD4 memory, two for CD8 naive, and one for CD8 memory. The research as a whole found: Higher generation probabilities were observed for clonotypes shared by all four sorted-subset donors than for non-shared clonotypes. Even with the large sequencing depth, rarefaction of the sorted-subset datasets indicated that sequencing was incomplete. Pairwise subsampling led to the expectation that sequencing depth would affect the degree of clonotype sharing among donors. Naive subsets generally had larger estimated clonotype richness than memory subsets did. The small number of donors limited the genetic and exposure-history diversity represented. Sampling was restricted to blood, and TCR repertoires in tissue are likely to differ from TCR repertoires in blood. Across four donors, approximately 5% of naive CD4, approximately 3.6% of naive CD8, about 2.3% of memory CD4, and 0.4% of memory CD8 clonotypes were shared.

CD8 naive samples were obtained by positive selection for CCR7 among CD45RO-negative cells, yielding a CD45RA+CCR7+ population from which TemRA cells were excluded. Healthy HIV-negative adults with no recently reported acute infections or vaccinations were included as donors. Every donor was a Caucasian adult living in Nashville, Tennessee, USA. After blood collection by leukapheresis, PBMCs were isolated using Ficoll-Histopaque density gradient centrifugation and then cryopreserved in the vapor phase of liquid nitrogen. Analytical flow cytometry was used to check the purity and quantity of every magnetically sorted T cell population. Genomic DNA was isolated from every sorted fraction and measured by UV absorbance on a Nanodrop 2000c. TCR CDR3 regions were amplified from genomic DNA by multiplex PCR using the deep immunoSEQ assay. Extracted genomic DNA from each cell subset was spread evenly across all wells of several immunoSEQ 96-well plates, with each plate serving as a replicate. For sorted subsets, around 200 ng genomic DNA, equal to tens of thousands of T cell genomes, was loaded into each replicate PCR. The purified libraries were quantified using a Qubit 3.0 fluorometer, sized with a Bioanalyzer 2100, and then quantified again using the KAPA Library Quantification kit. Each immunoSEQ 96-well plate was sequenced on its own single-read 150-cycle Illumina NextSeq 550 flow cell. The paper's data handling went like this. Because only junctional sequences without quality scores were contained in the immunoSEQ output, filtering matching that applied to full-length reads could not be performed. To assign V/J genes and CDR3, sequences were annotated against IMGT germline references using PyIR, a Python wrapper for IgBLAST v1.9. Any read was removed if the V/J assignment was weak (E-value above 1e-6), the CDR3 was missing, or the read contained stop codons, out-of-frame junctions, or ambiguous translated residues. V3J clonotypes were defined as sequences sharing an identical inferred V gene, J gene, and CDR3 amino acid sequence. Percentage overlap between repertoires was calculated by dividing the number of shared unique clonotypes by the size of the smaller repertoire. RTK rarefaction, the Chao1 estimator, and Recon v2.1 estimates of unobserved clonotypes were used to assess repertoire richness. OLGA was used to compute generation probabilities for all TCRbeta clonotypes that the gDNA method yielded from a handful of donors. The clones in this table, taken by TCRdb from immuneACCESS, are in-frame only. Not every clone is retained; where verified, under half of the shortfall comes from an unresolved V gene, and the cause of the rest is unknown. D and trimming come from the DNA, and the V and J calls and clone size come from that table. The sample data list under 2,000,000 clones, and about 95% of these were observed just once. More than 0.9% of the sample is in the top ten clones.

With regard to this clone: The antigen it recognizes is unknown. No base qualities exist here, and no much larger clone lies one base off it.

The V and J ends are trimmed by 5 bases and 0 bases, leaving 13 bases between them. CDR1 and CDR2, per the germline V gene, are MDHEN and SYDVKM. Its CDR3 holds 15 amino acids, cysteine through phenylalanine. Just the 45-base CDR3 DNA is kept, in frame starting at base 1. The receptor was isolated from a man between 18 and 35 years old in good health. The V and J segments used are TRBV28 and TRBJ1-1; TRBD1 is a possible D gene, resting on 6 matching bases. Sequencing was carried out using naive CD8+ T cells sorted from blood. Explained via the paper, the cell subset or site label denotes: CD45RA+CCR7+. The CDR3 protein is CASSTFQGLNTEAFF. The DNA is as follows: TGTGCCAGCAGTACTTTTCAGGGGTTGAACACTGAAGCTTTCTTT.